These 9 T cell receptor beta chains share one sample of origin, sequenced in a study of spatial heterogeneity in lung cancer. The time point was: sample taken at primary tumor resection. Unsorted whole RNA of tumor, nontumor lung or frozen PBMC was sequenced. Using its own MiXCR run on the 5' RACE reads, TCRdb lists one record per CDR3 protein. The data contain about 38,000 distinct CDR3 sequences, 5.2% of them singletons. The source material was PBMCs, sampled at surgery. These receptors were obtained from a female donor with early-stage non-small cell lung cancer.

This clonotype was detected ten times or more. V gene TRBV19 combines with J gene TRBJ2-1; maybe TRBD1 (6 bases). Looked up from germline, CDR1 is LNHDA and CDR2 is SQIVND (reference sequence). Trimming removed 5 bases from V and 0 bases from J, with 11 bases in between. This CDR3 comprises 15 residues. This CDR3 reads CASSPQGFSYNEQFF. The CDR3 nucleotides are TGTGCCAGTAGTCCACAGGGTTTCTCCTACAATGAGCAGTTCTTC.

The V and J genes are TRBV5-8 and TRBJ2-3, with TRBD2 identical over 11 bases. V shed 2 bases and J 10 bases; nucleotides not matched to a gene: 9. The CDR3 totals 15 residues. Per the germline V gene, CDR1 is SGHTS and CDR2 is YDEGEE. The DNA for the CDR3 is TGTGCCAGCAGCTTCTGGATAGCGGGGGGGCCGGCGCAGTATTTT. This sequence encodes CASSFWIAGGPAQYF.

This clonotype was seen ten or more times. The V and J genes are TRBV10-3 and TRBJ1-1; D remains ambiguous. V gave up 6 bases and J gave up 2 bases, with 7 bases separating them. The CDR3 loop spans 12 amino acids. Germline V gives CDR1 ENHRY, CDR2 SYGVKD. CDR3 region: CAIRRENTEAFF. DNA for the CDR3: TGTGCCATCAGAAGGGAAAACACTGAAGCTTTCTTT.

This clonotype showed up many times. This chain links TRBV10-3 with TRBJ2-1, with 11 bases that match TRBD2. The CDR3 has 16 amino acids. Germline V gives CDR1 ENHRY, CDR2 SYGVKD. V was pared by 4 bases and J by 10 bases, with 12 bases of the junction left unmatched. The CDR3 loop reads CAISGAGTSGSEEQFF. The DNA for the CDR3 is TGTGCCATCAGTGGGGCCGGGACTAGCGGTTCCGAAGAGCAGTTCTTC.

This clonotype was picked up many times. The chain links TRBV20-1 to TRBJ1-2; D not resolved. This CDR3 comprises 14 residues. V was trimmed by 5 bases and J by 4 bases, leaving 17 bases between them. Germline lookup yields CDR1 DFQATT and CDR2 SNEGSKA (reference sequence). The CDR3 sequence is CSAAPWTPGYGYTF. In nucleotides, the CDR3 is TGCAGTGCTGCCCCTTGGACGCCGGGCTATGGCTACACCTTC.

The sample holds many counts of this clonotype. The chain uses TRBV15 and TRBJ1-1; maybe TRBD1 (5 bases). This CDR3 spans 13 amino acids. Trimming removed 5 bases from V and 11 bases from J, with 18 bases in between. Per the germline V gene, CDR1 is LNHNV and CDR2 is YYDKDF (reference sequence). CDR3 region: CATSLEGPREAFF. The DNA of the CDR3 is TGTGCCACCAGCCTGGAGGGACCGAGGGAGGCTTTCTTT.

This clonotype was recorded at least ten times. The gene calls are TRBV9 and TRBJ2-7; 11 bases map to TRBD1. Trimming took 4 bases from V and 6 from J; bases not matched to a gene: 9. CDR1 SGDLS and CDR2 YYNGEE come from the germline V gene. The CDR3 runs to 15 residues. CDR3 sequence reads: CASSYTTGTGGEQYF. Here the CDR3 DNA reads TGTGCCAGCAGCTACACAACCGGGACAGGGGGCGAGCAGTACTTC. Full variable domain (rest looked up from reference TRBV9 and TRBJ2-7): DSGVTQTPKHLITATGQRVTLRCSPRSGDLSVYWYQQSLDQGLQFLIQYYNGEERAKGNILERFSAQQFPDLHSELNLSSLELGDSALYFCASSYTTGTGGEQYFGPGTRLTVT.

At least ten counts were recorded for this clonotype. Here the CDR3 DNA reads TGTGCCAGCAGTTTAGGGACAGAGGGAGGCTACACCTTC. Translating gives CASSLGTEGGYTF. V is TRBV28 and J is TRBJ1-2; 7 positions agree with TRBD1. This CDR3 has 13 residues. The junction had 5 bases not matched to a gene; V was cut back by 2 bases and J by 8 bases. CDR1 and CDR2 from the germline V gene are MDHEN and SYDVKM.

V gene TRBV30 combines with J gene TRBJ2-7; D is possibly TRBD1 (6 bases). CDR3 length equals 14 residues. Germline lookup yields CDR1 GTSNPN and CDR2 SVGIG (reference sequence). The ends were cut back, 2 bases at V and 3 bases at J, with 14 bases in the middle. CDR3 loop: CAWSSGQGIYEQYF. CDR3 sequence (DNA): TGTGCCTGGAGTTCCGGGCAGGGGATCTACGAGCAGTACTTC.